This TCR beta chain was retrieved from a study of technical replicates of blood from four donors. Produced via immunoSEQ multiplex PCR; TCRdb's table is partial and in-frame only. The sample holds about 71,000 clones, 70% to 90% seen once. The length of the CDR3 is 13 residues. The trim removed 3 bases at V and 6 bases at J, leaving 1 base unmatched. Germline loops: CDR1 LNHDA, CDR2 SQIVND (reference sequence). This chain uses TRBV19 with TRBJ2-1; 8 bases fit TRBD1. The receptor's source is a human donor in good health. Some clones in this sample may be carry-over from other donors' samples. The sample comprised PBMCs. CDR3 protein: CASSIDRGNEQFF. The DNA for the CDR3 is TGTGCCAGTAGTATCGACAGGGGCAATGAGCAGTTCTTC.